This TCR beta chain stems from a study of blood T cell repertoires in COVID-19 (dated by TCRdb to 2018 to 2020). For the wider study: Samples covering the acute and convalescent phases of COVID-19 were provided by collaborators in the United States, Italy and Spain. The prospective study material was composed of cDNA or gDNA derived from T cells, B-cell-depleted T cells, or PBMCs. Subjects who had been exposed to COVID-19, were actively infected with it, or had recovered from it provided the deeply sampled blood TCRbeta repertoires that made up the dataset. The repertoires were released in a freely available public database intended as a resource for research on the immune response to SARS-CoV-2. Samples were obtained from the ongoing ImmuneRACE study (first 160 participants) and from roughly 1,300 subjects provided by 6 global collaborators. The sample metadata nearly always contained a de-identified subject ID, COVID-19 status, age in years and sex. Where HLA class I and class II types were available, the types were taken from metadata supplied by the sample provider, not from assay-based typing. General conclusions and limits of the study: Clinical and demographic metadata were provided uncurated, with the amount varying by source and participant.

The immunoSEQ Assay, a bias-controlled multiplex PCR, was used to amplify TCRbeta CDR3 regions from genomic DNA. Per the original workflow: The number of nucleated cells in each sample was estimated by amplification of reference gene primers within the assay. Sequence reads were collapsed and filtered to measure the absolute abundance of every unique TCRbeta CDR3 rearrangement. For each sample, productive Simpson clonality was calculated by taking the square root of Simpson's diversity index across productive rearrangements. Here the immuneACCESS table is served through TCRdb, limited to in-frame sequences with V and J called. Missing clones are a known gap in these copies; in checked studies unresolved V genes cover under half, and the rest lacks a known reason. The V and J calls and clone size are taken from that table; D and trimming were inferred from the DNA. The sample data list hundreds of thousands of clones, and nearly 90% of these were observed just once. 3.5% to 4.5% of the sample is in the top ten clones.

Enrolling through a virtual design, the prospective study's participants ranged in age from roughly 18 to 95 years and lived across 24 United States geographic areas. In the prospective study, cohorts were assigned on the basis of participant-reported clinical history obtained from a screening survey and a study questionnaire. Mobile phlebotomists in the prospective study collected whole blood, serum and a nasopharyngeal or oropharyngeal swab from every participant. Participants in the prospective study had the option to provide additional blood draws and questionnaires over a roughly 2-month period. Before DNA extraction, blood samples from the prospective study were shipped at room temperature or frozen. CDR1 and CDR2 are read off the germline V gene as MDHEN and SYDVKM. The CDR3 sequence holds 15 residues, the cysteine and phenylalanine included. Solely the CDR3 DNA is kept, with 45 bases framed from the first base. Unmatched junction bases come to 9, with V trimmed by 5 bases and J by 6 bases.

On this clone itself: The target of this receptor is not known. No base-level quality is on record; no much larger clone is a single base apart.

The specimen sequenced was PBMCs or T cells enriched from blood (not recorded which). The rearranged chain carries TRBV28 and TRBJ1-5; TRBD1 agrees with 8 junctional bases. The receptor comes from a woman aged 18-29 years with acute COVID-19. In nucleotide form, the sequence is TGTGCCAGCAGTCCCAGACAGGGGATTGGTCAGCCCCAGCATTTT. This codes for CASSPRQGIGQPQHF.